The T cell receptor (beta chain) described here comes from a study of EBV T-cell therapy then PD-1 blockade in nasopharyngeal carcinoma. Trimming shortened V by 3 bases and J by 5 bases, and 14 bases separated the two germline ends. The CDR3 has 14 amino acids. Germline-derived CDR1 and CDR2 are SGHVS and FNYEAQ. Clones were read by immunoSEQ multiplex PCR, and TCRdb kept only the in-frame ones, dropping some. This table holds 19,000 or so clones, approximately 83% found once. Notes on this clone: No antigen is known for it.

Treatment denoted: AdE1-LMPpoly-expanded autologous EBV-specific T-cell therapy followed by anti-PD-1 nivolumab. Specimen: CD8+ T cells from blood, collected at day 0 from a patient whose treatment included autologous EBV-specific T cells and nivolumab. This TCR derives from a man aged 40-49 years with nasopharyngeal carcinoma. The chain uses TRBV7-6 and TRBJ2-7; D unresolved. This CDR3 is CASSFGASRDEQYF. The CDR3, as DNA: TGTGCCAGCAGCTTCGGTGCCTCAAGGGACGAGCAGTACTTC.